This entry describes one T cell receptor beta chain. This record comes from a study of blood T cell repertoires in COVID-19. Study information: Samples came from the United States, Italy and Spain, spanning acute and convalescent COVID-19.

The germline V gene has CDR1 MGHRA and CDR2 YSYEKL. CDR3 length: 15 residues. J was trimmed by 4 bases and V by 4 bases; bases with no gene match: 8. Sequencing used immunoSEQ multiplex PCR; TCRdb keeps in-frame clones, though not all of them. The sample has over 250,000 clones, around 87% seen once. What was sequenced was PBMCs or T cells enriched from blood (not recorded which). This clonotype was obtained from a woman aged 25 to 39 who had recovered from COVID-19. The rearrangement uses TRBV4-1 and TRBJ1-2; 8 bases are shared with TRBD1. The CDR3 loop is CASSPEGTGGYGYTF. As DNA, the CDR3 is TGCGCCAGCAGCCCCGAAGGGACAGGAGGCTATGGCTACACCTTC.